The 15 T cell receptor beta chains reported below all come from one sample, sequenced in a study of OX40 agonist ivuxolimab in advanced cancers. Data came from immunoSEQ multiplex PCR; TCRdb stores just in-frame clones and leaves some out. The sample yields around 35,000 clones, around 86% seen once. The source material was CD4+ or CD8+ T cells sorted from blood, sampled in a trial of the OX40 agonist ivuxolimab. Receptors originate from an adult with an advanced solid tumor such as melanoma, head and neck, liver or kidney cancer.

The sample holds a few counts of this clone. The chain combines TRBV28 with TRBJ2-2; TRBD2 matches at 8 bases. Germline loops: CDR1 MDHEN, CDR2 SYDVKM. Losses at the gene ends were 6 bases for V and 4 bases for J; bases not matched to a gene: 7. This CDR3 has 15 residues. CDR3 coding DNA: TGTGCCAGCAGGGACCATAGCGGGATCACCGGGGAGCTGTTTTTT. This translates into CASRDHSGITGELFF.

The chain uses TRBV2 and TRBJ1-3; D is unclear. Germline lookup yields CDR1 SNHLY and CDR2 FYNNEI. This CDR3 has 13 amino acids. Trimming removed 3 bases at V and 4 bases at J, with 7 bases between. The CDR3 is CASSETEGNTIYF. For the CDR3, the DNA is TGTGCCAGCAGTGAGACGGAAGGAAACACCATATATTTT.

The gene calls are TRBV5-6 and TRBJ2-3; the D gene is possibly TRBD2 (5 bases). The germline V and J ends were trimmed by 3 bases and 2 bases, with 13 bases remaining between them. This CDR3 is built from 15 residues. CDR1 and CDR2 from the germline V gene are SGHDT and YYEEEE. CDR3 sequence: CASSSTGSSTDTQYF. The CDR3 DNA reads as TGTGCCAGCAGCTCCACGGGATCCTCCACAGATACGCAGTATTTT.

This clone was found once. The genes are TRBV9 and TRBJ2-2, with D possibly TRBD1 on 7 matching bases. The ends were cut back, 5 bases at V and 4 bases at J, with 12 bases in the middle. This CDR3 region has 14 residues. Germline V gene lookup returns CDR1 SGDLS and CDR2 YYNGEE. This chain's CDR3 is CASRRDSATGELFF. The CDR3 DNA reads TGTGCCAGCAGGCGGGACAGTGCCACCGGGGAGCTGTTTTTT.

The chain employs TRBV7-2 and TRBJ1-1; D is uncertain. This CDR3 has 13 amino acids. CDR1 is SGHTA and CDR2 is FQGNSA in the germline V gene. Trimming removed 4 bases at V and 11 bases at J, with 17 bases between. This chain's CDR3 is CASSSPTILRAFF. In DNA form, the CDR3 reads TGTGCCAGCAGCTCACCCACGATCCTAAGGGCTTTCTTT.

This clone was detected once. The CDR3 loop reads CASSPVVNEQFF. CDR3 nucleotides: TGTGCCAGCTCACCAGTCGTCAATGAGCAGTTCTTC. The chain is built from TRBV18 and TRBJ2-1; the D is unclear. The CDR3 sequence is 12 residues long. The germline gives CDR1 KGHSH, CDR2 LQKENI. Trimming shortened V by 2 bases and J by 6 bases, and 5 bases separated the two germline ends.

In nucleotides, the CDR3 is TGTGCCAGCAGCTTAGATTGGAAGGGCAGGCCCTATGGCTACACCTTC. Its translation is CASSLDWKGRPYGYTF. The gene calls are TRBV7-2 and TRBJ1-2; no firm D call. Per germline, CDR1 SGHTA and CDR2 FQGNSA. The CDR3 sequence is 16 residues long. V was trimmed by 1 base and J by 4 bases, leaving 16 bases between them.

The V gene is TRBV18, the J gene TRBJ2-3, with TRBD1 as a possible D gene (8 bases). Germline V gene lookup returns CDR1 KGHSH and CDR2 LQKENI. V was trimmed by 6 bases and J by 4 bases, leaving 14 bases between them. The CDR3 consists of 14 residues. CDR3 sequence reads: CASSKTGGADTQYF. CDR3 DNA: TGTGCCAGCTCCAAAACAGGGGGGGCAGATACGCAGTATTTT.

This rearrangement joins TRBV27 to TRBJ2-2; D call uncertain. V was cut by 5 bases and J by 1 base, with 14 bases left in between. Germline-derived CDR1 and CDR2 are MNHEY and SMNVEV (reference sequence). The CDR3 loop spans 16 amino acids. The CDR3 nucleotides are TGTGCCAGCAGTCCCCCGCGGCAGATGAACACCGGGGAGCTGTTTTTT. Amino acids: CASSPPRQMNTGELFF.

On this clone: The junction shows a germline mismatch at one end, possibly a read error. The genes are TRBV29-1 and TRBJ2-5, with D perhaps being TRBD1 or TRBD2 (5 bases each). The J call may be in error: the DNA end matches TRBJ2-7 better. This CDR3 has 14 residues. Per the germline V gene, CDR1 is SQVTM and CDR2 is ANQGSEA. The CDR3 region has the DNA TGCAGCGTTCAAGACAGCCGGAGGACCTACGAGCAGTACTTC. It encodes CSVQDSRRTYEQYF.

The chain has TRBV19 and TRBJ1-5; D gene unclear. This CDR3 has 12 amino acids. Germline loops: CDR1 LNHDA, CDR2 SQIVND (reference sequence). V shed 6 bases and J shed 4 bases, with 7 bases lying between them. CDR3 in amino acids: CASRKANQPQHF. CDR3 nucleotide sequence: TGTGCCAGTAGGAAGGCGAATCAGCCCCAGCATTTT.

This chain joins TRBV4-3 and TRBJ1-2, with 9 positions matching TRBD1. Unmatched junction bases numbered 13, after V lost 3 bases and J lost 8 bases. The V gene's germline CDR1 is LGHNA and CDR2 YSLEER. This CDR3 has 16 residues. In DNA form, the CDR3 reads TGCGCCAGCAGCCATGTACAGGGGGCGCGGGGTTTCGGCTACACCTTC. It yields the protein CASSHVQGARGFGYTF.

With respect to this clone: An end of the junction does not agree with germline; a read error may underlie this. V and J are TRBV6-1 and TRBJ2-5; D is uncertain. Germline CDR1 MNHNS, CDR2 SASEGT. The CDR3 has 12 amino acids. CDR3 sequence: CASSEGRETQYF. In DNA form, the CDR3 reads TGTGCCAGCAGCGAAGGCCGGGAGACCCAGTACTTC.

V and J are TRBV5-6 and TRBJ2-1; 8 bases align to TRBD2. The germline V gene has CDR1 SGHDT and CDR2 YYEEEE. V lost 2 bases to trimming and J lost 8 bases; unmatched junction nucleotides: 12. The CDR3 is 16 residues long. The CDR3 here is CASSLTGTRFLYEQFF. CDR3 bases: TGTGCCAGCAGCTTAACCGGGACTAGGTTCCTCTATGAGCAGTTCTTC.

The chain carries TRBV15 and TRBJ2-1, with TRBD1 matching over 10 bases. This CDR3 has 16 residues. V gave up 0 bases and J gave up 9 bases; unmatched junction bases: 8. CDR1 LNHNV and CDR2 YYDKDF come from the germline V gene (reference sequence). This CDR3 reads CATSRDLRTGGFEQFF. The CDR3 DNA reads TGTGCCACCAGCAGAGATCTCAGGACAGGGGGTTTTGAGCAGTTCTTC.